This T cell receptor (beta chain) originates from a study of T cell responses to AZD1222 COVID-19 vaccine. Study results and caveats: The donors showed a predominance of white British ancestry and of females, with possible underestimation of clonal diversity. It was only after the peak T cell response that any repertoires were sampled. Nearly half of unique spike-specific TCRs reportedly avoided B.1.351 and B.1.1.7 mutated regions.

Whether given at about 4 or about 12 weeks, second doses were pooled. Generated by immunoSEQ multiplex PCR, the TCRdb table keeps only in-frame clones and is missing some. This sample carries about 86,000 clones, approximately 89% of them seen once, and the ten largest clones take roughly 5.2%. On this clone: Its antigen is still unknown.

Germline-derived CDR1 and CDR2 are GTSNPN and SVGIG (reference sequence). The CDR3 totals 13 residues. With V trimmed by 3 bases and J by 5 bases, 4 bases remained unmatched. V usage is TRBV30 and J usage is TRBJ2-7; 10 positions match TRBD2. The starting material was peripheral blood, obtained 28 days after the second AZD1222 dose. The TCR originated in an adult who received the AZD1222 COVID-19 vaccine. The CDR3 is CAWRNSGGNEQYF. CDR3 coding DNA: TGTGCCTGGAGAAATAGCGGGGGGAACGAGCAGTACTTC.